The 5 T cell receptor beta chains below come from one sample, sequenced in a study of T cell responses to AZD1222 COVID-19 vaccine. Sequencing used immunoSEQ multiplex PCR; TCRdb keeps in-frame clones, though not all of them. Of about 150,000 clones detected, around 87% appear once; the ten largest clones hold roughly 9.1%. Sequencing was performed on peripheral blood, taken 28 days after the second AZD1222 dose. Every receptor here comes from an adult who received the AZD1222 COVID-19 vaccine.

This rearrangement joins TRBV28 to TRBJ2-7, with TRBD2 matching 10 bases. The CDR3 is 16 residues long. CDR1 is MDHEN, CDR2 SYDVKM, per germline. The V gene end was trimmed by 2 bases and the J gene end by 2 bases; junction bases not matched to a gene: 6. CDR3 bases: TGTGCCAGCAGTTTAAGAGCTAGCGGGAGAACCTACGAGCAGTACTTC. This sequence encodes CASSLRASGRTYEQYF.

This clone was recorded once. The rearrangement links TRBV19 to TRBJ1-1; D gene uncertain. Trimming cost V 2 bases and J 1 base, with 5 bases left between them. CDR3 length: 13 residues. CDR1 is LNHDA, CDR2 SQIVND, per germline (reference sequence). For the CDR3, the DNA is TGTGCCAGTAGTATAAGTACGAACACTGAAGCTTTCTTT. This sequence encodes CASSISTNTEAFF.

This clone has just a few counts. The gene calls are TRBV7-3 and TRBJ2-7, with D perhaps assigned TRBD1 or TRBD2 (5 bases each). From germline, CDR1 is SGHTA and CDR2 FQGTGA. This CDR3 is built from 15 residues. V gave up 1 base and J gave up 1 base, with 11 bases separating them. CDR3 sequence reads: CASSLSPGPSYEQYF. CDR3 sequence (DNA): TGTGCCAGCAGCTTAAGCCCGGGGCCTTCCTACGAGCAGTACTTC.

The chain joins TRBV29-1 to TRBJ1-2, with D hard to call. The CDR3 length is 11 residues. CDR1 and CDR2 (germline): SQVTM, ANQGSEA. The V and J ends lost 3 bases and 7 bases respectively, with 9 bases between them. CDR3 protein: CSVDSRGGYTF. In nucleotides, the CDR3 is TGCAGCGTTGACTCTAGAGGTGGCTACACCTTC.

This clone was seen a single time. The chain recombines TRBV6-5 with TRBJ2-3; 14 bases line up with TRBD2. The CDR3 has 15 residues. Germline loops: CDR1 MNHEY, CDR2 SVGAGI. With V trimmed by 6 bases and J by 6 bases, 5 bases remained unmatched. CDR3 DNA sequence: TGTGCCAGCAGGGGGACTAGCGGGAGATGGGATACGCAGTATTTT. Translating gives CASRGTSGRWDTQYF.